Listed below are T cell receptor beta chains from one sample, sequenced in a study of T cell responses to AZD1222 COVID-19 vaccine. Data came from immunoSEQ multiplex PCR; TCRdb stores just in-frame clones and leaves some out. The top ten clones hold 8% to 9.5% of a sample with about 120,000 clones, about 90% of them seen once. Sequencing was performed on peripheral blood, taken on day 0 of AZD1222 vaccination. These receptor sequences come from an adult in good health. Each CDR3 is given with its conserved first and last residue. Fields, in order: clone size, V gene, D gene, J gene, CDR3 protein, CDR3 DNA. A D gene is named only where the DNA matches it firmly. The size entry is marked missing in some rows and otherwise reads once, few, many or a size class.

-,TRBV12-3/TRBV12-4,-,TRBJ2-3,CASLGDPDTQYF,TGTGCCAGTTTAGGGGACCCAGATACGCAGTATTTT
-,TRBV7-2,TRBD1,TRBJ1-5,CASSTTGRVQPQHF,TGTGCCAGCAGCACGACAGGGAGGGTTCAGCCCCAGCATTTT
-,TRBV7-3,TRBD1,TRBJ2-7,CASSLTGGQSSYEQYF,TGTGCCAGCAGCTTAACAGGGGGCCAGAGCTCCTACGAGCAGTACTTC
-,TRBV11-2,-,TRBJ2-1,CASSLDRGGRSSYNEQFF,TGTGCCAGCAGCTTAGATCGTGGGGGGCGAAGCTCCTACAATGAGCAGTTCTTC
-,TRBV5-1,-,TRBJ1-4,CASSLEVGEGEKLFF,TGCGCCAGCAGCTTGGAGGTAGGGGAGGGTGAAAAACTGTTTTTT
few,TRBV11-2,TRBD1,TRBJ1-5,CASSLDWTGSNQPQHF,TGTGCCAGCAGCTTAGATTGGACAGGGAGCAATCAGCCCCAGCATTTT
-,TRBV28,TRBD1,TRBJ1-3,CASSGQGTGNTIYF,TGTGCCAGCAGCGGACAGGGAACGGGAAACACCATATATTTT
-,TRBV12-5,TRBD1,TRBJ1-1,CASGLVQMNRGGNTEAFF,TGTGCTAGTGGTTTGGTACAGATGAACAGGGGGGGGAACACTGAAGCTTTCTTT
-,TRBV28,TRBD2,TRBJ2-3,CASSSSSGTSTDTQYF,TGTGCCAGCAGTTCCTCTAGCGGGACTAGCACAGATACGCAGTATTTT
-,TRBV2,-,TRBJ1-4,CASRGDSANEKLFF,TGTGCCAGCAGGGGTGACAGCGCAAATGAAAAACTGTTTTTT
-,TRBV19,-,TRBJ2-1,CASNPRRTLSYNEQFF,TGTGCCAGTAACCCCAGGAGGACACTCTCCTACAATGAGCAGTTCTTC
-,TRBV7-8,-,TRBJ1-6,CASSWGTPPPYNSPLHF,TGTGCCAGCAGCTGGGGGACACCGCCACCTTATAATTCACCCCTCCACTTT
-,TRBV2,-,TRBJ2-7,CATRGPDYEQYF,TGTGCCACCAGGGGTCCGGACTACGAGCAGTACTTC
-,TRBV4-2,-,TRBJ2-7,CASSQEGRGSYEQYF,TGTGCCAGCAGCCAGGAGGGTAGGGGTTCCTACGAGCAGTACTTC
-,TRBV5-1,-,TRBJ2-7,CASSLWASVGEQYF,TGCGCCAGCAGCTTGTGGGCCTCTGTGGGGGAGCAGTACTTC
-,TRBV5-1,-,TRBJ2-3,CASSLGGGGGTDTQYF,TGCGCCAGCAGCCTCGGGGGCGGTGGGGGCACAGATACGCAGTATTTT
-,TRBV5-1,TRBD1,TRBJ2-1,CASSSRTGAGNEQFF,TGCGCCAGCAGCTCGAGGACAGGGGCAGGCAATGAGCAGTTCTTC
-,TRBV7-9,-,TRBJ1-4,CASSLHGSTNEKLFF,TGTGCCAGCAGCCTCCACGGGTCAACTAATGAAAAACTGTTTTTT
-,TRBV10-3,TRBD1,TRBJ2-7,CATKGQDSYEQYF,TGTGCCACCAAGGGACAGGACTCCTACGAGCAGTACTTC
-,TRBV7-9,-,TRBJ1-4,CASSRDPLGNEKLFF,TGTGCCAGCAGCCGGGACCCCCTCGGCAATGAAAAACTGTTTTTT
-,TRBV2,-,TRBJ2-7,CASATSGYEQYF,TGTGCCAGCGCGACTAGTGGGTACGAGCAGTACTTC
-,TRBV3-1/TRBV3-2,TRBD1,TRBJ2-7,CASSRGTGPREQYF,TGTGCCAGCAGCCGGGGGACAGGACCCAGGGAGCAGTACTTC
-,TRBV3-1/TRBV3-2,-,TRBJ1-1,CASSQDSEAFF,TGTGCCAGCAGCCAAGATTCTGAAGCTTTCTTT
-,TRBV2,TRBD1,TRBJ1-1,CASTDRGQYTEAFF,TGTGCCAGCACCGACAGGGGGCAGTACACTGAAGCTTTCTTT
-,TRBV5-5,TRBD1,TRBJ1-2,CASSLQGAGGYGYTF,TGTGCCAGCAGCTTGCAGGGGGCAGGAGGGTATGGCTACACCTTC
once,TRBV2,TRBD1,TRBJ1-5,CASSEVTGGQPQHF,TGTGCCAGCAGTGAAGTAACAGGGGGACAGCCCCAGCATTTT
-,TRBV3-1/TRBV3-2,TRBD2,TRBJ2-2,CASSPIDIRTSGSPVGELFF,TGTGCCAGCAGCCCAATAGACATTCGGACTAGCGGGAGCCCAGTCGGGGAGCTGTTTTTT
-,TRBV5-1,-,TRBJ2-7,CASSLEQDDVQYF,TGCGCCAGCAGCTTGGAACAGGACGACGTGCAGTACTTC
-,TRBV11-3,-,TRBJ2-6,CASSSTGTGANVLTF,TGTGCCAGCAGCTCCACAGGAACTGGGGCCAACGTCCTGACTTTC
-,TRBV9,-,TRBJ1-2,CASSPGASDYGYTF,TGTGCCAGCAGCCCCGGGGCTAGTGACTATGGCTACACCTTC
few,TRBV7-6,-,TRBJ2-7,CASSFHRREQYF,TGTGCCAGCAGCTTTCATCGTCGGGAGCAGTACTTC
-,TRBV12-5,-,TRBJ2-3,CASGTTDTQYF,TGTGCTAGTGGGACAACAGATACGCAGTATTTT